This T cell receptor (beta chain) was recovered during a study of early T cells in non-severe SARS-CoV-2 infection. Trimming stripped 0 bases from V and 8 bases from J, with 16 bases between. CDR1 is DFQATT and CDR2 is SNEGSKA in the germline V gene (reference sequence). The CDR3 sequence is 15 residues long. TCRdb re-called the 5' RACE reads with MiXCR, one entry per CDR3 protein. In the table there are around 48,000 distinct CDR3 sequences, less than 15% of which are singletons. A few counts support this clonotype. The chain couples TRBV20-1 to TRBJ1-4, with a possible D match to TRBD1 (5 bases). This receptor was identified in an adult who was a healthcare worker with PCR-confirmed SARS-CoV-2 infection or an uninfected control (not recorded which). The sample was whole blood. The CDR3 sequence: CSARDRARADEKLFF. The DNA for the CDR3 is TGCAGTGCTAGAGATCGGGCCAGGGCGGACGAAAAACTGTTTTTT.